The 4 T cell receptor beta chains in this list originate from one sample, sequenced in a study of blood T cell repertoires in COVID-19. TCRdb's copy holds only in-frame clones and misses some; the assay was immunoSEQ multiplex PCR. Here the sample spans roughly 380,000 clones, over 75% being singletons. The sequenced sample consisted of PBMCs or T cells enriched from blood (not recorded which). These receptors were obtained from a woman between 25 and 40 years old who had recovered from COVID-19.

The CDR3 region has the DNA TGCGCCAGCAGCCCCATAGCGGGACCCTACGAGCAGTACTTC. It is translated as CASSPIAGPYEQYF. V gene TRBV4-1 combines with J gene TRBJ2-7; 8 bases map to TRBD2. The CDR3 is made up of 14 amino acids. Germline V gene sequence: CDR1 MGHRA, CDR2 YSYEKL. The junction had 4 bases not matched to a gene; V was cut back by 4 bases and J by 2 bases.

The rearrangement uses TRBV24-1 and TRBJ2-7; 8 positions match TRBD1. The germline V gene encodes CDR1 KGHDR and CDR2 SFDVKD. J lost 3 bases, V lost 3 bases, and 9 bases had no gene match. There are 16 residues in the CDR3. The CDR3 is CATSDTPGQGSYEQYF. CDR3 coding DNA: TGTGCCACCAGTGATACGCCAGGACAGGGTAGCTACGAGCAGTACTTC.

CDR3 DNA sequence: TGTGCCAGCAGCTCCCTCCGGACAGGGACTTTCTCTGGAAACACCATATATTTT. It codes for CASSSLRTGTFSGNTIYF. The chain employs TRBV27 and TRBJ1-3; 8 bases are shared with TRBD1. This CDR3 has 18 residues. The ends lost 6 bases at V and 0 bases at J; junction bases unmatched: 13. Germline V lookup: CDR1 MNHEY, CDR2 SMNVEV (reference sequence).

The genes are TRBV5-8 and TRBJ1-3; TRBD1 agrees at 7 bases. V trimming: 1 base; J trimming: 4 bases; junction bases outside the gene matches: 5. The CDR3 consists of 15 residues. Germline V gene sequence: CDR1 SGHTS, CDR2 YDEGEE. For the CDR3, the DNA is TGTGCCAGCAGCTTGCCGGGACAGAGAGGAAACACCATATATTTT. This gives the protein CASSLPGQRGNTIYF.